These 16 T cell receptor beta chains were all obtained from the same sample, sequenced in a study of T cells after yellow fever vaccination. Each CDR3 protein gets one entry after TCRdb re-called the 5' RACE reads with MiXCR. Of a few hundred thousand distinct CDR3 sequences in the sample, 6% to 7.5% are singletons; the top ten hold around 0.9%. Sequences were derived from CD4+ T cells sorted from PBMCs, sampled 15 days after the yellow fever booster vaccination. The receptors come from a man younger than 40 who received the YFV17D yellow fever vaccine.

The chain joins TRBV21-1 to TRBJ2-5; no check of the table's D call, TRBD1, against the DNA was made. TRBV21-1 is an annotated pseudogene. The CDR3 has 17 residues. CDR3 loop: CASSKGGLVAVVETQYF. The CDR3 DNA reads TGTGCCAGCAGCAAAGGGGGGTTGGTGGCAGTCGTGGAGACCCAGTACTTC.

This clonotype was counted only a few times. The chain recombines TRBV20-1 with TRBJ2-3; 10 bases are shared with TRBD2. With V trimmed by 2 bases and J by 1 base, 6 bases remained unmatched. The CDR3 has 16 amino acids. Germline CDR1 DFQATT, CDR2 SNEGSKA (reference sequence). The CDR3 region is CSARRGTSAGTDTQYF. The CDR3 DNA reads as TGCAGTGCTAGACGAGGGACTAGCGCCGGCACAGATACGCAGTATTTT.

This clonotype has a handful of counts. The V and J genes are TRBV7-8 and TRBJ2-5, with TRBD2 matching 11 bases. Germline assignment: CDR1 SGHVS and CDR2 FQNEAQ. The CDR3 has 17 residues. The trim removed 0 bases at V and 1 base at J, leaving 4 bases unmatched. CDR3 residues: CASSLAPGLAVQETQYF. CDR3 sequence (DNA): TGTGCCAGCAGCTTAGCGCCGGGACTAGCGGTCCAAGAGACCCAGTACTTC.

Many counts were recorded for this clonotype. The CDR3 is CASSLSSSYEQYF. The CDR3 coding sequence is TGCGCCAGCAGCTTATCCAGCTCCTACGAGCAGTACTTC. The chain recombines TRBV5-1 with TRBJ2-7; D gene ambiguous. V gave up 2 bases and J gave up 0 bases, with 6 bases separating them. Per germline, CDR1 SGHRS and CDR2 YFSETQ. The CDR3 is 13 residues long.

This clonotype was counted many times. The genes are TRBV7-2 and TRBJ2-1; D is unresolved. CDR1 is SGHTA and CDR2 is FQGNSA in the germline V gene. With 5 bases removed from V and 5 bases from J, the gap between germline ends came to 10 bases. The CDR3 has 13 amino acids. CDR3 sequence reads: CASSLARNNEQFF. The CDR3 DNA sequence: TGTGCCAGCAGCCTTGCCAGAAACAATGAGCAGTTCTTC.

This chain connects TRBV20-1 to TRBJ2-3; D possibly corresponds to TRBD2 (6 bases). V lost 4 bases and J 1 base, leaving 12 bases between the germline ends. The CDR3 sequence is 14 residues long. Germline lookup yields CDR1 DFQATT and CDR2 SNEGSKA (reference sequence). CDR3 DNA: TGCAGTGCTATTCCGGGAGCGGGCACAGATACGCAGTATTTT. Its protein is CSAIPGAGTDTQYF.

On this clonotype: A read error may be the cause here, since a much bigger clone is one base away. The genes are TRBV3-1 and TRBJ2-3; D uncertain. The V and J ends lost 5 bases and 2 bases respectively, with 5 bases between them. Germline V gives CDR1 LGHDT, CDR2 YNNKEL (reference sequence). The CDR3 consists of 12 residues. The CDR3 loop is CASSYVTDTQYF. DNA of the CDR3: TGTGCCAGCAGCTATGTCACAGATACGCAGTATTTT.

The chain combines TRBV7-9 with TRBJ2-3; 9 positions agree with TRBD2. V lost 1 base to trimming and J lost 11 bases; unmatched junction nucleotides: 4. The CDR3 has 13 amino acids. Germline assignment: CDR1 SEHNR and CDR2 FQNEAQ (reference sequence). The CDR3 loop is CASSLGTSEKQYF. The CDR3 DNA follows: TGTGCCAGCAGCTTAGGGACTAGCGAGAAGCAGTATTTT.

This clonotype was observed a handful of times. The chain joins TRBV7-2 to TRBJ1-4, with D hard to call. Germline assignment: CDR1 SGHTA and CDR2 FQGNSA. The CDR3 covers 14 residues. Trimming removed 1 base from V and 4 bases from J, with 7 bases in between. CDR3 region: CASSLDRLNEKLFF. Written as DNA, the CDR3 is TGTGCCAGCAGCTTAGATCGCCTTAATGAAAAACTGTTTTTT.

The table lists this clonotype with many counts. The genes are TRBV7-9 and TRBJ2-4; TRBD1 matches 7 bases. The V segment lost 4 bases and the J segment 1 base; nucleotides outside the gene matches: 7. The length of the CDR3 is 16 residues. Looked up from germline, CDR1 is SEHNR and CDR2 is FQNEAQ (reference sequence). In DNA, the CDR3 is TGTGCCAGCAGCTCTGACAGGGCGGGTGCCAAAAACATTCAGTACTTC. It is translated as CASSSDRAGAKNIQYF.

This clonotype was seen repeatedly, ten times or more. The genes are TRBV5-1 and TRBJ2-3; TRBD1 might be the D (5 bases). The V gene's germline CDR1 is SGHRS and CDR2 YFSETQ. The CDR3 length is 15 residues. Deletions cut 0 bases from V and 4 bases from J, with 12 bases between. The CDR3 nucleotides read TGCGCCAGCAGCTTGGCCCAGGGTGGGTCAGATACGCAGTATTTT. Encoded protein: CASSLAQGGSDTQYF.

V gene TRBV28 combines with J gene TRBJ2-5; 7 nucleotides line up with TRBD1. V was pared by 10 bases and J by 1 base, with 12 bases of the junction left unmatched. The CDR3 is 15 residues long. Looked up from germline, CDR1 is MDHEN and CDR2 is SYDVKM. The CDR3 DNA follows: TGTGCCACCAAGGGACAGCACCTCTTCCAAGAGACCCAGTACTTC. Its translation is CATKGQHLFQETQYF.

A few counts support this clonotype. This chain connects TRBV28 to TRBJ2-7; TRBD2 agrees at 13 bases. Trimming cost V 6 bases and J 5 bases; bases outside gene matches: 4. Per germline, CDR1 MDHEN and CDR2 SYDVKM. This CDR3 has 14 amino acids. Here the CDR3 reads CASRAGTSGNEQYF. As DNA, the CDR3 is TGTGCCAGCAGAGCCGGGACTAGCGGGAACGAGCAGTACTTC.

This clonotype was seen only a few times. The chain links TRBV10-3 to TRBJ1-3; D unresolved. Between the trimmed V and J ends, which lost 2 bases and 0 bases, there was a span of 2 bases. The germline V gene encodes CDR1 ENHRY and CDR2 SYGVKD. CDR3 length equals 13 residues. CDR3 in amino acids: CAISETSGNTIYF. CDR3 sequence (DNA): TGTGCCATCAGTGAGACCTCTGGAAACACCATATATTTT.

V gene TRBV4-2 combines with J gene TRBJ2-3, with D possibly matching TRBD2 (5 bases). Per germline, CDR1 LGHNA and CDR2 YNFKEQ. The CDR3 has 15 residues. V was shortened by 0 bases and J by 2 bases, with 9 bases between the two germline ends. The CDR3 region is CASSQDQRTTDTQYF. CDR3 nucleotides: TGTGCCAGCAGCCAAGATCAGCGGACCACAGATACGCAGTATTTT.

This chain links TRBV10-3 with TRBJ2-2; 9 bases agree with TRBD2. Germline CDR1 ENHRY, CDR2 SYGVKD. V shed 3 bases and J 0 bases; nucleotides not matched to a gene: 5. The CDR3 length is 17 residues. The CDR3 region has the DNA TGTGCCATCAGTGACCCGGGACTAGCTTCGAACACCGGGGAGCTGTTTTTT. It codes for CAISDPGLASNTGELFF.